Following are 11 T cell receptor beta chains from one sample sequenced in a study of beta chain features in type 1 diabetes. Of the isolated RNA, all was reverse transcribed, and so the sequenced material was expressed TCRB transcripts. Sequencing used immunoSEQ multiplex PCR; TCRdb keeps in-frame clones, though not all of them. The sample shows about 180,000 clones, roughly an eighth of them seen only once. The sample was central memory CD4+ T cells from blood. Receptors were obtained from a woman under 30 in good health.

This clone appeared a few times. The chain links TRBV18 to TRBJ1-2; TRBD1 is a possible D gene (5 bases). The V end lost 5 bases, the J end lost 4 bases, and 14 bases lay between the germline ends. The V gene's germline CDR1 is KGHSH and CDR2 LQKENI. The CDR3 is made up of 14 amino acids. The CDR3 protein is CASSTSDKGYGYTF. For the CDR3, the DNA is TGTGCCAGCTCAACTTCGGACAAAGGCTATGGCTACACCTTC.

The rearrangement uses TRBV7-2 and TRBJ1-2; D is unclear. Trimming cost V 5 bases and J 8 bases, with 21 bases left between them. The CDR3 covers 15 residues. Germline lookup yields CDR1 SGHTA and CDR2 FQGNSA. In DNA form, the CDR3 reads TGTGCCAGCAGCCCTGATAGGGCGGGTGGTGGCGGCTACACCTTC. Protein: CASSPDRAGGGGYTF. The full variable domain, with the rest looked up from reference TRBV7-2 and TRBJ1-2, is GAGVSQSPSNKVTEKGKDVELRCDPISGHTALYWYRQSLGQGLEFLIYFQGNSAPDKSGLPSDRFSAERTGGSVSTLTIQRTQQEDSAVYLCASSPDRAGGGGYTFGSGTRLTVV.

This clone was seen more than once but under ten times. The chain recombines TRBV28 with TRBJ2-7, with D tentatively TRBD1 (5 bases). CDR1 is MDHEN, CDR2 SYDVKM, per germline. V was shortened by 5 bases and J by 5 bases, with 16 bases between the two germline ends. There are 14 residues in the CDR3. CDR3 protein: CASSPQGSRHEQYF. The CDR3 nucleotides are TGTGCCAGCAGTCCCCAGGGTAGTAGGCACGAGCAGTACTTC.

In regard to this clone: The same CDR3 also results from other DNA sequences found in this sample. The rearrangement uses TRBV7-9 and TRBJ1-5; D ambiguous. The germline V gene encodes CDR1 SEHNR and CDR2 FQNEAQ (reference sequence). CDR3 size: 13 residues. V was shortened by 3 bases and J by 5 bases, with 8 bases between the two germline ends. CDR3 in amino acids: CASSLEGDQPQHF. The CDR3 DNA sequence: TGTGCCAGCAGCTTGGAGGGTGATCAGCCCCAGCATTTT.

This clone has just a few counts. This chain links TRBV7-8 with TRBJ2-7, with TRBD2 matching over 7 bases. Per germline, CDR1 SGHVS and CDR2 FQNEAQ. This CDR3 contains 14 residues. The J segment lost 0 bases and the V segment lost 5 bases, leaving 4 bases of the junction unmatched. Here the CDR3 reads CASSTRTSSYEQYF. The CDR3 DNA follows: TGTGCCAGCAGCACTCGGACTAGCTCCTACGAGCAGTACTTC.

This clone occurred many times. The rearrangement uses TRBV16 and TRBJ2-5, with TRBD2 matching over 8 bases. The V gene end was trimmed by 4 bases and the J gene end by 2 bases; junction bases not matched to a gene: 6. Germline loops: CDR1 KGHSY, CDR2 FQNENV. The CDR3 covers 15 residues. CDR3 DNA: TGTGCCAGCAGCCGTTGGGGACTAGAACAAGAGACCCAGTACTTC. Residues: CASSRWGLEQETQYF. Drawing the rest from reference TRBV16 and TRBJ2-5, the complete variable domain is GEEVAQTPKHLVRGEGQKAKLYCAPIKGHSYVFWYQQVLKNEFKFLISFQNENVFDETGMPKERFSAKCLPNSPCSLEIQATKLEDSAVYFCASSRWGLEQETQYFGPGTRLLVL.

Relative to its sample, this clone is medium-sized (0.01 to 0.1%). J is TRBJ2-7 and V is TRBV7-9; no firm D call. There are 14 residues in the CDR3. Trimming removed 1 base from V and 2 bases from J, with 9 bases in between. From germline, CDR1 is SEHNR and CDR2 FQNEAQ (reference sequence). CDR3 sequence: CASSLDLDPYEQYF. Here the CDR3 DNA reads TGTGCCAGCAGCTTAGATCTAGATCCCTACGAGCAGTACTTC.

This chain joins TRBV2 and TRBJ1-2; no clear D. Germline-derived CDR1 and CDR2 are SNHLY and FYNNEI. Trimming pared 0 bases from V and 6 bases from J, leaving 8 bases between. CDR3 size: 13 residues. The CDR3 loop is CASSEATGNGYTF. The CDR3 DNA follows: TGTGCCAGCAGTGAAGCGACGGGGAATGGCTACACCTTC. The full variable domain, in which reference TRBV2 and TRBJ1-2 provide the parts outside the CDR3, is EPEVTQTPSHQVTQMGQEVILRCVPISNHLYFYWYRQILGQKVEFLVSFYNNEISEKSEIFDDQFSVERPDGSNFTLKIRSTKLEDSAMYFCASSEATGNGYTFGSGTRLTVV.

The chain has TRBV28 and TRBJ2-4; D might be TRBD1 (6 bases). Germline assignment: CDR1 MDHEN and CDR2 SYDVKM. With 4 bases removed from V and 1 base from J, the gap between germline ends came to 17 bases. The CDR3 totals 17 residues. The CDR3 protein is CASSSPLTGIAKNIQYF. Here the CDR3 DNA reads TGTGCCAGCAGTTCACCCTTAACAGGGATTGCCAAAAACATTCAGTACTTC.

This clone was seen a handful of times. The chain links TRBV5-1 to TRBJ2-3; no clear D. The V gene lost 2 bases and the J gene lost 5 bases, with 6 bases spanning the gap. The CDR3 covers 12 residues. Per germline, CDR1 SGHRS and CDR2 YFSETQ. The chain's CDR3 is CASSLTGDTQYF. As DNA, the CDR3 is TGCGCCAGCAGCTTAACTGGAGATACGCAGTATTTT.

Concerning this clone itself: A much larger clonotype is one base distant, so this may be a read error. V and J are TRBV7-9 and TRBJ2-2; 8 bases match TRBD1. Germline lookup yields CDR1 SEHNR and CDR2 FQNEAQ (reference sequence). V trimming: 3 bases; J trimming: 1 base; junction bases outside the gene matches: 1. This CDR3 region has 15 residues. The CDR3 nucleotides are TGTGCCAGCAGCTTCGGGACAGGGAACACCGGGGAGCTGTTTTTT. Translated: CASSFGTGNTGELFF.